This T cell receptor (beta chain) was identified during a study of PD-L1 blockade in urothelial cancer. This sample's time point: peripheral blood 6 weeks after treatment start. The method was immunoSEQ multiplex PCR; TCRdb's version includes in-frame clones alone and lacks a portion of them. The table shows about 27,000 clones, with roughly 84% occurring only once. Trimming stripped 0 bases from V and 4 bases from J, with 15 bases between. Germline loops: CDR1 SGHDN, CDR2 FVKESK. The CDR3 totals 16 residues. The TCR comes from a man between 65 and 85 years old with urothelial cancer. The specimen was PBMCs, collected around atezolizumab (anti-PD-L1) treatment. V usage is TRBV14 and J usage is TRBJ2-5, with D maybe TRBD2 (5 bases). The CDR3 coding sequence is TGTGCCAGCAGCCAAGACCTACTAGTAAACGGAGAGACCCAGTACTTC. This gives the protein CASSQDLLVNGETQYF.